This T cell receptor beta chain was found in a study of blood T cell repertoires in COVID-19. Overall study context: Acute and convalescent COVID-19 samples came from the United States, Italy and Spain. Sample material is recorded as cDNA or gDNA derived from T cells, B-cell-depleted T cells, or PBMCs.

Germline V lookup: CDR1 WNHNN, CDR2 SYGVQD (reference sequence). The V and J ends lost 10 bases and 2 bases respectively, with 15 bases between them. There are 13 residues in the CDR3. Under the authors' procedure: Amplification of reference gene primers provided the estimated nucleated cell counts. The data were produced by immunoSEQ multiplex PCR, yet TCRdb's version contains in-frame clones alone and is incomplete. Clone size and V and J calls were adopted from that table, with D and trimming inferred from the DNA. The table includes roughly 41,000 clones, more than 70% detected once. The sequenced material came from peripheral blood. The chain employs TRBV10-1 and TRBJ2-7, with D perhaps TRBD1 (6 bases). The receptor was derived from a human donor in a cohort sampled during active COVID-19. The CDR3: CAIHRALAYEQYF. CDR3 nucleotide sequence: TGCGCCATACACAGGGCCCTGGCCTACGAGCAGTACTTC.